This note documents a single TCR beta chain sequence. Its specificity is unknown. This sample is part of a study of beta chain features in type 1 diabetes. Whole-study findings and limits: The similarity of naive, central memory and Treg TCRB repertoires appeared greater among patients than among healthy donors. Equally in patients and controls, PCR might preferentially amplify shorter templates.

Each donor gave one heparinised blood draw averaging around 120 mL. Reverse transcription of all isolated RNA meant that expressed TCRB transcripts were sequenced. Assay: immunoSEQ multiplex PCR; the TCRdb copy retains only in-frame clones and omits some. The sample contains 900,000 or so clones, around a sixth of which appear only once. The V gene lost 5 bases and the J gene lost 7 bases, with 17 bases spanning the gap. CDR1 MNHNS and CDR2 SASEGT come from the germline V gene. This CDR3 is 14 amino acids long. Sequencing was carried out using naive CD4+ T cells from blood. The source of this sequence is a young woman in good health. J is TRBJ1-2 and V is TRBV6-1; D unclear. The CDR3 sequence: CASSIREIVPGYTF. The CDR3 DNA reads as TGTGCCAGCAGTATAAGGGAAATTGTCCCTGGCTACACCTTC.